This entry lists 3 T cell receptor beta chains sequenced from one sample in a study of CD8+ T cells in alopecia areata. The authors extracted RNA and reverse transcribed it into cDNA as the sequencing template. Sequenced by immunoSEQ multiplex PCR; TCRdb stores in-frame clones only, minus some. In the table there are under 130,000 clones, approximately 58% of which are singletons. Sequencing was performed on CD4+ T cells sorted from blood. The receptors come from a human donor in good health.

This chain joins TRBV7-2 and TRBJ2-5; 7 bases are a match to TRBD1. The CDR3 is made up of 13 amino acids. V was clipped by 5 bases and J by 1 base; unmatched bases: 1. Germline V CDR1 and CDR2: SGHTA, FQGNSA. CDR3 sequence (DNA): TGTGCCAGCAGCCGGGACAGCCAAGAGACCCAGTACTTC. This gives the protein CASSRDSQETQYF.

The rearrangement joins TRBV5-6 to TRBJ2-1; 10 bases are a match to TRBD2. The CDR3 extends over 17 amino acids. Looked up from germline, CDR1 is SGHDT and CDR2 is YYEEEE. J lost 1 base, V lost 4 bases, and 8 bases had no gene match. The CDR3 sequence: CASSRFSGGQSYNEQFF. Here the CDR3 DNA reads TGTGCCAGCAGCCGTTTTAGCGGGGGGCAATCCTACAATGAGCAGTTCTTC.

This chain connects TRBV18 to TRBJ2-1, with 8 bases lining up with TRBD1. CDR1 is KGHSH and CDR2 is LQKENI in the germline V gene. The CDR3 contains 15 residues. Germline trimming cut 6 bases from V and 8 bases from J; bases unmatched to any gene: 12. This CDR3 is CASSPFGQGADEQFF. The CDR3 bases are TGTGCCAGCTCCCCATTCGGACAGGGTGCGGATGAGCAGTTCTTC.